This note documents a single T cell receptor (beta chain) sequence. As yet, its antigen is unknown. The data are from a study of T cell repertoires in cytomegalovirus infection. A single record per CDR3 protein comes from TCRdb applying MiXCR to the reads. The profile shows about half a million distinct CDR3 sequences, roughly a third of them singletons. Germline-derived CDR1 and CDR2 are SGHVS and FQNEAQ. Unmatched junction bases numbered 3, after V lost 4 bases and J lost 0 bases. The CDR3 runs 16 residues. Study results and caveats: The response measured ex vivo was dominated by TCR beta clonotypes (HLA-C-restricted and CMV-specific).

This chain joins TRBV7-8 and TRBJ1-2, with 12 bases lining up with TRBD1. The sequences come from cultured PBMCs, collected from culture after CMV antigen stimulation. The clonotype originates from a human donor in good health (CMV status not recorded). Some clones in this sample may be carry-over from other donors' samples. The chain's CDR3 is CASSWDRGQANYGYTF. The CDR3 nucleotides are TGTGCCAGCAGCTGGGACAGGGGGCAAGCTAACTATGGCTACACCTTC.